A selection of T cell receptor beta chains follows, all from one sample in a study of blood T cell repertoires in COVID-19. The assay was immunoSEQ multiplex PCR, and TCRdb's table has in-frame clones only and misses some. In the table there are more than 250,000 clones, approximately 87% of which are singletons. Sequenced sample: peripheral blood. These receptors were collected from a man aged 60 to 75 who had recovered from COVID-19. Each CDR3 is given with its conserved first and last residue. D genes are given only for firm matches. For some rows the clone size is stated as once, few or many, or as a class when expanded; others skip it.

clone size	V gene	D gene	J gene	CDR3 DNA	CDR3 protein
-	TRBV7-8	-	TRBJ2-7	TGTGCCAGCAGCTTAGGGACAGCCGGGGAATCCACCTACGAGCAGTACTTC	CASSLGTAGESTYEQYF
-	TRBV6-1	TRBD1	TRBJ1-2	TGTGCCAGCAGTGAAGGGGACAGGGCCTATGGCTACACCTTC	CASSEGDRAYGYTF
-	TRBV24-1	-	TRBJ2-7	TGTGCCACCAGTGATCCTTCCGGGACGGGAGCCTACGAGCAGTACTTC	CATSDPSGTGAYEQYF
-	TRBV5-6	TRBD2	TRBJ2-7	TGTGCCAGCAGCCGCGGGGGAGGCTACGAGCAGTACTTC	CASSRGGGYEQYF
-	TRBV10-1	TRBD2	TRBJ2-7	TGCGCCAGCAGGGCAGTCGGACTAGCGGGAGGGCCGGACGAGCAGTACTTC	CASRAVGLAGGPDEQYF
-	TRBV11-1	-	TRBJ1-4	TGTGCCAGCAGCTCCTCGGGTGAAAAACTGTTTTTT	CASSSSGEKLFF
-	TRBV21-1	-	TRBJ2-1	TGTGCCAGCAGCAAAGTCGGGGTAGCGGGGAGTTGGAATGAGCAGTTCTTC	CASSKVGVAGSWNEQFF
-	TRBV3-1/TRBV3-2	-	TRBJ1-4	TGTGCCAGCAGCCAATGGTCGGGTGGTGAAAAACTGTTTTTT	CASSQWSGGEKLFF
few	TRBV28	TRBD1	TRBJ2-3	TGTGCCAGCAGTCGGAGACAGGGGGGGGGCAGAGATACGCAGTATTTT	CASSRRQGGGRDTQYF
-	TRBV11-2	TRBD1	TRBJ2-7	TGTGCCAGCAGCTTGCGACAGGGGAGGCAGGGGCAGTACTTC	CASSLRQGRQGQYF
-	TRBV9	TRBD2	TRBJ2-1	TGTGCCAGCAGCGTATCCCTCTTAGCGGGAGACAATGAGCAGTTCTTC	CASSVSLLAGDNEQFF
-	TRBV9	TRBD2	TRBJ2-3	TGTGCCAGCAGCCCGGGACTAGCGGGCCGCCTCCAGCGCAACACAGATACGCAGTATTTT	CASSPGLAGRLQRNTDTQYF
many	TRBV3-1/TRBV3-2	-	TRBJ1-1	TGTGCCAGCAGCCAAAGTTTCGGACACTTCAACACTGAAGCTTTCTTT	CASSQSFGHFNTEAFF
few	TRBV4-2	TRBD2	TRBJ2-1	TGTGCCAGCAGCCAAGATGCGATTAGCGGGAGGCTCTACAATGAGCAGTTCTTC	CASSQDAISGRLYNEQFF
-	TRBV19	-	TRBJ2-7	TGTGCCAGTAGTACTACAGGGAAGTGGAACGAGCAGTACTTC	CASSTTGKWNEQYF
-	TRBV11-3	-	TRBJ2-7	TGTGCCAGCAGCTCATACAGGGGGGGCGAGCAGTACTTC	CASSSYRGGEQYF
few	TRBV29-1	TRBD1	TRBJ2-2	TGCAGCGTTGATCGAGGGGGACAGGCCAATGCCGGGGAGCTGTTTTTT	CSVDRGGQANAGELFF
-	TRBV10-2	TRBD2	TRBJ2-7	TGCGCCAGCAGCACGGGAGGTTCCTACGAGCAGTACTTC	CASSTGGSYEQYF
-	TRBV12-3/TRBV12-4	-	TRBJ1-1	TGTGCCAGCAGGGCCATTAACACTGAAGCTTTCTTT	CASRAINTEAFF
-	TRBV7-9	TRBD1	TRBJ1-2	TGTGCCAGCAGCCAGACAGGGGTAGTCTATGGCTACACCTTC	CASSQTGVVYGYTF
once	TRBV19	-	TRBJ1-6	TGTGCCAGTAGTAGACAGAGCTCCTATAATTCACCCCTCCACTTT	CASSRQSSYNSPLHF
-	TRBV5-1	-	TRBJ1-4	TGCGCCAGCAGCTTGGCGGCCACGGGGGGGAAACTGTTTTTT	CASSLAATGGKLFF
-	TRBV5-1	TRBD2	TRBJ2-1	TGCGCCAGCAGCGACAAAGCGGGAGGCACCTACAATGAGCAGTTCTTC	CASSDKAGGTYNEQFF
once	TRBV19	TRBD1	TRBJ1-5	TGTGCCAGTAGTATAGGAGGGGGTGGGACAGGGAATAGCAATCAGCCCCAGCATTTT	CASSIGGGGTGNSNQPQHF
-	TRBV12-3/TRBV12-4	-	TRBJ1-1	TGTGCCAGCAGTCATGGGACACTCACTGAAGCTTTCTTT	CASSHGTLTEAFF
-	TRBV7-8	-	TRBJ2-6	TGTGCCAGCAGCTCCCCTGTGGGGCTCAAAGGGGCCAACGTCCTGACTTTC	CASSSPVGLKGANVLTF
-	TRBV12-3/TRBV12-4	-	TRBJ2-1	TGTGCCAGCAGTTCCCTAGCGGAGCAGTTCTTC	CASSSLAEQFF
once	TRBV18	TRBD2	TRBJ2-7	TGTGCCAGCTCCCAAGCGGGAGCTGGGTCCGAGCAGTACTTC	CASSQAGAGSEQYF
-	TRBV5-1	TRBD1	TRBJ1-2	TGCGCCAGCAGCTCCGGGACAGGGGCCTACTATGGCTACACCTTC	CASSSGTGAYYGYTF
-	TRBV18	TRBD1	TRBJ1-5	TGTGCCAGCTCACCTACAGGGACAGGGGGCAATCAGCCCCAGCATTTT	CASSPTGTGGNQPQHF
-	TRBV5-1	TRBD2	TRBJ2-3	TGCGCCAGCCGCGGACTAGCGGGAGAAGATACGCAGTATTTT	CASRGLAGEDTQYF
-	TRBV6-5	TRBD2	TRBJ2-7	TGTGCCAGCAGTTACTCCCGGACTAGCGGGAGCACCGAGCAGTACTTC	CASSYSRTSGSTEQYF
-	TRBV9	-	TRBJ2-3	TGTGCCAGCAGCGTAGAAGTGGAGGGCACAGATACGCAGTATTTT	CASSVEVEGTDTQYF
-	TRBV10-1	-	TRBJ2-1	TGCGCCAGCAGTGAGGCTAGTAGCGCCACTCTCGGTGAGCAGTTCTTC	CASSEASSATLGEQFF
-	TRBV6-5	-	TRBJ2-3	TGTGCCAGCGGCTATGGAGGGGCCACAGATACGCAGTATTTT	CASGYGGATDTQYF
-	TRBV2	-	TRBJ2-5	TGTGCCAGCAGGGGTTTCGGGCCGGGGGACCAGTACTTC	CASRGFGPGDQYF
-	TRBV6-5	-	TRBJ2-6	TGTGCCAGGGACAGCTCTGGGGCCAACGTCCTGACTTTC	CARDSSGANVLTF
-	TRBV7-7	-	TRBJ2-2	TGTGCCAGCAGCGTCAGGGAAGGGTACACCGGGGAGCTGTTTTTT	CASSVREGYTGELFF
once	TRBV6-5	TRBD2	TRBJ2-7	TGTGCCAGCAGACAACTAGCGGGAGGCCACTACGAGCAGTACTTC	CASRQLAGGHYEQYF
-	TRBV5-1	TRBD1	TRBJ1-5	TGCGCCAGCAGCTTGGGGTTACAGGGGATGAATCAGCCCCAGCATTTT	CASSLGLQGMNQPQHF
-	TRBV5-4	TRBD2	TRBJ2-7	TGTGCCAGCAGCCCAGACGGGACTAGGCTCCGCGAGCAGTACTTC	CASSPDGTRLREQYF
once	TRBV7-2	TRBD1	TRBJ1-2	TGTGCCAGCAGCCATTTCAGACAGGGGCAGGGCTACACCTTC	CASSHFRQGQGYTF
-	TRBV5-1	-	TRBJ1-2	TGCGCCAGCAGCCCTGACAGGCTAGGAGGCTACACCTTC	CASSPDRLGGYTF
-	TRBV7-8	TRBD1	TRBJ1-6	TGTGCCAGCAGCCCACAAGAGACAGGGAGTAATTCACCCCTCCACTTT	CASSPQETGSNSPLHF
-	TRBV5-1	-	TRBJ1-2	TGCGCCAGCAGCTTGGAGCGGGGGTCCCCCTCTGGCTACACCTTC	CASSLERGSPSGYTF
-	TRBV15	TRBD1	TRBJ1-5	TGTGCCACCAGGGGCGACAGGGTTCAGCCCCAGCATTTT	CATRGDRVQPQHF
-	TRBV19	TRBD1	TRBJ1-2	TGTGCCAGTAGTGCTCGACAGGGGCCGAACTATGGCTACACCTTC	CASSARQGPNYGYTF
-	TRBV6-4	TRBD1	TRBJ1-2	TGTGCCAGCAGTAGGGGGCTGGGGTATGGCTACACCTTC	CASSRGLGYGYTF
-	TRBV27	TRBD1	TRBJ2-1	TGTGCCAGCAGTTTAAGGCCTGGACAGGGAAACAATGAGCAGTTCTTC	CASSLRPGQGNNEQFF
-	TRBV28	TRBD1	TRBJ1-1	TGTGCCAGCAGGTTCGGAGTAGGGGGCGAAGCTTTCTTT	CASRFGVGGEAFF
once	TRBV18	TRBD1	TRBJ1-3	TGTGCCAGCTCATCCGACAGGGGGTATGGAAACACCATATATTTT	CASSSDRGYGNTIYF